This T cell receptor beta chain was retrieved from a study of blood T cell repertoires in COVID-19. Study context: Acute-phase and convalescent COVID-19 samples originated in the United States, Italy and Spain. Nucleic acid was either cDNA or gDNA, and it came from T cells, B-cell-depleted T cells, or PBMCs.

This table comes from immunoSEQ multiplex PCR, and its TCRdb copy is limited to in-frame clones, with some not included. The sample gives around 160,000 clones, around four fifths of which show up once; approximately 12% is in the top ten. Per the germline V gene, CDR1 is MNHEY and CDR2 is SVGAGI. Deletions cut 6 bases from V and 1 base from J, with 10 bases between. This CDR3 contains 13 residues. Residents of over 20 US areas, aged about 18 to 95 years, made up the participants. The sequencing input was PBMCs or T cells enriched from blood (not recorded which). The clonotype originates from an older woman who had recovered from COVID-19. The chain uses TRBV6-5 and TRBJ2-7; D not resolved. CDR3 nucleotide sequence: TGTGCCAGCAGGCTGCAGGTATCCTACGAGCAGTACTTC. Amino acids: CASRLQVSYEQYF.